Listed here is a single T cell receptor beta chain. Its specificity is unknown. The primer mix had 60 Vbeta and 13 Jbeta primers. Sequenced by immunoSEQ multiplex PCR; TCRdb stores in-frame clones only, minus some. This table has about 120,000 clones, 65% to 85% appearing once. The data stem from a study of cytomegalovirus exposure and HLA in healthy donors. Study-level points and caveats: Specific recognition of CMV antigens was confirmed in vitro for a few chains (all CMV-associated).

Germline V gene sequence: CDR1 LNHDA, CDR2 SQIVND (reference sequence). V gave up 2 bases and J gave up 5 bases; unmatched junction bases: 3. The CDR3 totals 15 residues. V and J are TRBV19 and TRBJ1-5; TRBD1 aligns across 10 bases. The sequencing input was PBMCs. This receptor was identified in a man in his fifties in good health and CMV-seronegative. CDR3 nucleotides: TGTGCCAGTAGTATAAGACAGGGGGCGGATCAGCCCCAGCATTTT. Translating gives CASSIRQGADQPQHF.